This TCR beta chain was observed in a study of blood T cells in healthy people across ages. Background on the study: There was about one barcoded beta molecule captured by template switching per two T cells.

Those donating, healthy Caucasian individuals from Russia, were aged about 6 to 90. The CDR3 is made up of 12 amino acids. Germline CDR1 reads DFQATT; CDR2 reads SNEGSKA (reference sequence). V was pared by 3 bases and J by 6 bases, with 10 bases between. Combining a sample-barcoded 5' primer with a J-beta primer mix, a second PCR ran for roughly 7 to 11 cycles. No fewer than 2.5 million CDR3-containing paired-end reads came from each sample. Using its own MiXCR run on the 5' RACE reads, TCRdb lists one record per CDR3 protein. Of around 2 million distinct CDR3 sequences in the sample, more than 35% were seen once. This clonotype was recorded a few times.

Material for sequencing was blood. This sequence joins TRBV20-1 and TRBJ2-3; D possibly corresponds to TRBD2 (5 bases). The receptor's source is a human donor in good health. This chain's CDR3 is CSASGVGDTQYF. CDR3 bases: TGCAGTGCTAGCGGGGTAGGGGATACGCAGTATTTT.